This TCR beta chain appears in the sequencing data of a study of T cells after yellow fever vaccination. Study-wide findings and caveats: Some clonotypes were seen in both the CD4 and the CD8 compartments. These made up a small share and likely arose from convergent recombination. Most primary-vaccination clones recurred post-booster (under 98% CD4, roughly 87% CD8). Any FACS-sorted repertoire could hold abundant clonotypes that contaminate it from the bulk population.

This clonotype was observed a few times. As yet, its antigen is unknown. Synthesis of TCR cDNA relied on 5'RACE template switching, which attached a universal primer site and UMIs. TCRdb itself ran the 5' RACE reads through MiXCR, one entry per CDR3 protein. The sample has a few hundred thousand distinct CDR3 sequences; approximately 10% are singletons. CDR1 is LGHDT, CDR2 YNNKEL, per germline (reference sequence). With V trimmed by 5 bases and J by 8 bases, 7 bases remained unmatched. There are 13 residues in the CDR3. The genes are TRBV3-1 and TRBJ1-2; 8 positions agree with TRBD1. Sequences were derived from CD4+ T cells sorted from PBMCs, sampled 5 days after the yellow fever booster vaccination. The clonotype comes from a man between 18 and 35 years old who received the YFV17D yellow fever vaccine. The CDR3 coding sequence is TGTGCCAGCAGCTGGGGACAGGATAGCGGCTACACCTTC. This encodes CASSWGQDSGYTF.